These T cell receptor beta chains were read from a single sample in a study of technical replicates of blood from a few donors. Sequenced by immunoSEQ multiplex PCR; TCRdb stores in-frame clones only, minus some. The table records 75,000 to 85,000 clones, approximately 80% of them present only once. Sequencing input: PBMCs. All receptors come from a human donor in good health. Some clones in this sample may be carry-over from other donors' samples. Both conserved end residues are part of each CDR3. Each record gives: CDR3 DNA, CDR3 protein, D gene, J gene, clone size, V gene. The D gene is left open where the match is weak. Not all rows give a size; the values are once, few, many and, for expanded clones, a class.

DNA: TGTGCCAGCTCACCACGAGCGGGTCAGGCGAACACTGAAGCTTTCTTT; CDR3: CASSPRAGQANTEAFF; D: .; J: TRBJ1-1; size: once; V: TRBV18
DNA: TGTGCCAGCAGCCCCCCGGGGCGGGAGGGCCTCCAATTCCACTTC; CDR3: CASSPPGREGLQFHF; D: TRBD2; J: TRBJ2-5; size: .; V: TRBV7-3
DNA: TGTGCCAGCAGCCGTGGACAGGGGCGAGAGGAGACCCAGTACTTC; CDR3: CASSRGQGREETQYF; D: TRBD1; J: TRBJ2-5; size: .; V: TRBV7-9
DNA: TGTGCCAGCAGCGTAGCTGCCGAGTCGACAGATACGCAGTATTTT; CDR3: CASSVAAESTDTQYF; D: .; J: TRBJ2-3; size: .; V: TRBV9
DNA: TGTGCCAGCTCACCAGACAGATTAAACACCATATATTTT; CDR3: CASSPDRLNTIYF; D: .; J: TRBJ1-3; size: once; V: TRBV18
DNA: TGTGCCAGTAGTATAGCCGGGACAGAAGAGACCCAGTACTTC; CDR3: CASSIAGTEETQYF; D: TRBD1; J: TRBJ2-5; size: .; V: TRBV19
DNA: TGTGCCAGCAACCTAGGGGGCGCGTGGGCGTCGGATACGCAGTATTTT; CDR3: CASNLGGAWASDTQYF; D: TRBD1; J: TRBJ2-3; size: .; V: TRBV9
DNA: TGTGCCAGCAGCTTAGAAGACGGGGTTGAGCAGTACTTC; CDR3: CASSLEDGVEQYF; D: .; J: TRBJ2-7; size: .; V: TRBV7-7
DNA: TGTGCCAGCAGCACAAGCGGAAACTCCTACAATGAGCAGTTCTTC; CDR3: CASSTSGNSYNEQFF; D: .; J: TRBJ2-1; size: .; V: TRBV7-2
DNA: TGTGCCAGCAGCTTTGGGGGGGGCCACGAGCAGTACTTC; CDR3: CASSFGGGHEQYF; D: .; J: TRBJ2-7; size: .; V: TRBV7-9
DNA: TGTGCCAGCAGCTTGGAAGGGGGCGCAAATAATGAAAAACTGTTTTTT; CDR3: CASSLEGGANNEKLFF; D: TRBD1; J: TRBJ1-4; size: .; V: TRBV5-5
DNA: TGTGCCAGCAGCTTTTTTACAGGGGTTGGCTACACCTTC; CDR3: CASSFFTGVGYTF; D: TRBD1; J: TRBJ1-2; size: .; V: TRBV5-4
DNA: TGTGCCAGCAGTGATAGGGGCTTCGTCTACGAGCAGTACTTC; CDR3: CASSDRGFVYEQYF; D: .; J: TRBJ2-7; size: once; V: TRBV2
DNA: TGTGCCAGCAGCCAAGCTGGGAGAATGGGGATCAATGAGCAGTTCTTC; CDR3: CASSQAGRMGINEQFF; D: .; J: TRBJ2-1; size: .; V: TRBV4-2